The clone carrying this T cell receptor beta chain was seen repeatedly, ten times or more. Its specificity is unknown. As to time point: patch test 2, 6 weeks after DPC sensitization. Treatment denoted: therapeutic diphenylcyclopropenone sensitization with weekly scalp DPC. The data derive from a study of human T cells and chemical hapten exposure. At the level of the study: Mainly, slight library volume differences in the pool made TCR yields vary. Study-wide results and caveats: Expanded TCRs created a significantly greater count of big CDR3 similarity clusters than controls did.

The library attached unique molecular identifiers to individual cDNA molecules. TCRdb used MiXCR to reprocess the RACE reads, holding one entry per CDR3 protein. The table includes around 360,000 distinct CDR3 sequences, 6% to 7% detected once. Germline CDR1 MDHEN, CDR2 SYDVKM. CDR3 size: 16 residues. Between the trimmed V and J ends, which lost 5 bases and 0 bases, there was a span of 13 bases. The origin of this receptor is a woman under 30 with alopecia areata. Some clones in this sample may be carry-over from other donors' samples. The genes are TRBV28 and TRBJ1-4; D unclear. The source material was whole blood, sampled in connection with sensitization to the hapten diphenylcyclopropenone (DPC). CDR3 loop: CASSPSQGSTNEKLFF. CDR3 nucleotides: TGTGCCAGCAGTCCTTCACAAGGCTCAACTAATGAAAAACTGTTTTTT. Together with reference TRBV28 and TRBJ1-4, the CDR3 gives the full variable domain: DVKVTQSSRYLVKRTGEKVFLECVQDMDHENMFWYRQDPGLGLRLIYFSYDVKMKEKGDIPEGYSVSREKKERFSLILESASTNQTSMYLCASSPSQGSTNEKLFFGSGTQLSVL.